This is a list of T cell receptor beta chains from one sample in a study of tumor and adjacent non-tumor tissue in lung cancer. Each CDR3 protein is one row after TCRdb ran MiXCR on the multiplex PCR reads. This table holds fewer than 150,000 distinct CDR3 sequences, around two thirds found once. The specimen sequenced was lung tumor tissue. The receptors stem from a man aged 60-69 years with small cell lung cancer. Each CDR3 is given with its conserved first and last residue. Fields, in order: V gene, J gene, clone size, CDR3 protein. Clone size, where shown, is once, few, many, or a class for clones that have expanded.

v_call: TRBV12-3/TRBV12-4; j_call: TRBJ2-1; clone_size: NA; cdr3_aa: CASSFRVRHVPSNEQFF
v_call: TRBV12-3/TRBV12-4; j_call: TRBJ1-1; clone_size: NA; cdr3_aa: CASSLGGHGNTEAFF
v_call: TRBV11-2; j_call: TRBJ2-1; clone_size: NA; cdr3_aa: CAGSYLAGGRNEQFF
v_call: TRBV20-1; j_call: TRBJ1-5; clone_size: NA; cdr3_aa: CIALGQGNQPQHF
v_call: TRBV20-1; j_call: TRBJ2-1; clone_size: many; cdr3_aa: CSADSTSEIHEQFF
v_call: TRBV11-2; j_call: TRBJ2-7; clone_size: NA; cdr3_aa: CASRMKTGSSYEQYF
v_call: TRBV20-1; j_call: TRBJ1-5; clone_size: NA; cdr3_aa: CSAPLGRGGPQHF
v_call: TRBV28; j_call: TRBJ2-1; clone_size: NA; cdr3_aa: CVSSIGAYNEQFF
v_call: TRBV11-2; j_call: TRBJ2-3; clone_size: few; cdr3_aa: CASTLAGETDTQYF
v_call: TRBV29-1; j_call: TRBJ2-1; clone_size: once; cdr3_aa: CSVEYLDSGNYNVQFF
v_call: TRBV11-2; j_call: TRBJ2-1; clone_size: many; cdr3_aa: CASSTPTSPYNEQFF
v_call: TRBV12-3/TRBV12-4; j_call: TRBJ2-3; clone_size: NA; cdr3_aa: CASSFYPAAQYF